Each of the 18 T cell receptor beta chains below was sequenced from the same sample in a study of blood T cell repertoires in COVID-19. Sequencing used immunoSEQ multiplex PCR; TCRdb keeps in-frame clones, though not all of them. The data contain 130,000 to 150,000 clones, 65% to 80% of them seen just once; the ten biggest clones take up 3% to 4.5%. The specimen was peripheral blood. Receptors originate from a man aged 60-69 years with acute or convalescent COVID-19.

The CDR3 DNA follows: TGCGCCAGCAGCCAAACGGTGAGCACAGATACGCAGTATTTT. It yields the protein CASSQTVSTDTQYF. The J gene is TRBJ2-3, the V gene TRBV4-1; D is undetermined. The CDR3 is made up of 14 amino acids. Germline CDR1 reads MGHRA; CDR2 reads YSYEKL. V was clipped by 2 bases and J by 0 bases, with 6 bases between them.

This chain joins TRBV3-1 (or the pseudogene TRBV3-2) and TRBJ1-2; 9 positions match TRBD1. The CDR3 loop spans 15 amino acids. Trimming removed 1 base from V and 7 bases from J; junction bases left unmatched: 7. CDR1 LGHDT and CDR2 YNNKEL come from the germline V gene (reference sequence). CDR3 amino acids: CASSQGSTGGSGYTF. CDR3 DNA: TGTGCCAGCAGCCAAGGATCGACAGGGGGTTCTGGCTACACCTTC.

This clone was seen more than once but under ten times. The genes are TRBV28 and TRBJ1-6, with 7 bases lining up with TRBD1. Germline V gene lookup returns CDR1 MDHEN and CDR2 SYDVKM. The CDR3 is made up of 13 amino acids. Trimming removed 10 bases from V and 10 bases from J; junction bases left unmatched: 10. CDR3 DNA: TGTGCCATCGGGACAGCGATTGGATCACCCCTCCACTTT. Amino acids: CAIGTAIGSPLHF. The full variable domain, with the rest looked up from reference TRBV28 and TRBJ1-6, is DVKVTQSSRYLVKRTGEKVFLECVQDMDHENMFWYRQDPGLGLRLIYFSYDVKMKEKGDIPEGYSVSREKKERFSLILESASTNQTSMYLCAIGTAIGSPLHFGNGTRLTVT.

V usage is TRBV30 and J usage is TRBJ2-2, with a weak D call TRBD2 (5 bases). The CDR3 covers 15 residues. The germline gives CDR1 GTSNPN, CDR2 SVGIG (reference sequence). Trimming took 2 bases from V and 4 from J, leaving 14 bases between them. This chain's CDR3 is CAWSRKGAGTGELFF. DNA of the CDR3: TGTGCCTGGAGTCGGAAAGGTGCGGGCACCGGGGAGCTGTTTTTT.

The J gene is TRBJ2-5, the V gene TRBV7-9; D gene ambiguous. The CDR3 has 11 residues. In germline, CDR1 is SEHNR, CDR2 FQNEAQ (reference sequence). V lost 3 bases, J lost 5 bases, and 4 bases lay in between. CDR3: CASSFMETQYF. The CDR3 DNA sequence: TGTGCCAGCAGCTTCATGGAGACCCAGTACTTC.

This clone came up once. The J gene is TRBJ1-5, the V gene TRBV6-5; tentatively, D is TRBD1 (5 bases). V dropped 10 bases and J dropped 5 bases, with 21 bases sitting between them. Germline V gives CDR1 MNHEY, CDR2 SVGAGI. This CDR3 has 15 residues. The DNA of the CDR3 is TGTGCCACGGCCGAGACTGACAGCAAACATCAGCCCCAGCATTTT. Residues: CATAETDSKHQPQHF.

This rearrangement joins TRBV19 to TRBJ1-4; 11 bases are a match to TRBD1. The V segment lost 7 bases and the J segment 6 bases; nucleotides outside the gene matches: 7. This CDR3 is built from 15 residues. CDR1 and CDR2 from the germline V gene are LNHDA and SQIVND (reference sequence). In nucleotides, the CDR3 is TGTGCCAGTAAATCCCTGGGACAGGGGGATGAAAAACTGTTTTTT. Residues: CASKSLGQGDEKLFF.

The chain is built from TRBV11-2 and TRBJ2-1; possibly TRBD2 for D (6 bases). The germline V gene encodes CDR1 SGHAT and CDR2 FQNNGV. This CDR3 has 15 amino acids. Trimming took off 4 bases at V and 6 bases at J, with 16 bases between the two ends. CDR3 bases: TGTGCCAGCAGCTATGGACTAAGTCCAAGCAATGAGCAGTTCTTC. As protein: CASSYGLSPSNEQFF.

V and J are TRBV7-9 and TRBJ2-1, with D perhaps TRBD2 (5 bases). Germline lookup yields CDR1 SEHNR and CDR2 FQNEAQ (reference sequence). The CDR3 sequence is 15 residues long. Trimming cost V 11 bases and J 0 bases, with 17 bases left between them. In DNA, the CDR3 is TGTGCCGTAGAGGGTGGCGGAAGCTCCTACAATGAGCAGTTCTTC. Its protein is CAVEGGGSSYNEQFF.

This clone occurred once. Relative to the germline gene, one junction end is altered; a read error may explain this. This sequence joins TRBV7-9 and TRBJ1-3, with 7 nucleotides matching TRBD1. Looked up from germline, CDR1 is SEHNR and CDR2 is FQNEAQ (reference sequence). CDR3 length: 15 amino acids. CDR3 bases: TGTGCCAGCCGCTTAAGGAAGGGGGCCGGAAACACCATATATTTT. It is translated as CASRLRKGAGNTIYF.

The V and J genes are TRBV7-6 and TRBJ2-5; 8 bases agree with TRBD1. Germline V lookup: CDR1 SGHVS, CDR2 FNYEAQ. The CDR3 runs to 16 residues. After removal of 1 base from V and 3 bases from J, the junction contained 7 bases not matched to a gene. CDR3 residues: CASSLVAGGLKETQYF. The CDR3 DNA follows: TGTGCCAGCAGCTTAGTTGCAGGGGGCTTGAAAGAGACCCAGTACTTC.

This clone was detected only once. This rearrangement joins TRBV6-1 to TRBJ2-3; D may be TRBD1 (6 bases). The CDR3 is made up of 16 amino acids. Germline V gene lookup returns CDR1 MNHNS and CDR2 SASEGT. Trimming took 3 bases from V and 1 from J, leaving 14 bases between them. Here the CDR3 reads CASSEGLAGGTDTQYF. CDR3 sequence (DNA): TGTGCCAGCAGTGAGGGTTTGGCAGGGGGCACAGATACGCAGTATTTT.

V is TRBV2 and J is TRBJ1-1, with D possibly being TRBD1 (6 bases). CDR3 size: 14 residues. Germline-derived CDR1 and CDR2 are SNHLY and FYNNEI. Trimming stripped 1 base from V and 4 bases from J, with 10 bases between. CDR3 sequence reads: CASSEVRGSTEAFF. The CDR3 nucleotides are TGTGCCAGCAGTGAAGTGAGGGGGAGCACTGAAGCTTTCTTT.

V and J are TRBV7-2 and TRBJ2-6; 11 bases line up with TRBD1. Germline CDR1 reads SGHTA; CDR2 reads FQGNSA. The junction had 1 base not matched to a gene; V was cut back by 0 bases and J by 0 bases. The CDR3 is 18 amino acids. The CDR3 spells CASSLAGTGGSGANVLTF. The CDR3 region has the DNA TGTGCCAGCAGCTTAGCCGGGACAGGGGGCTCTGGGGCCAACGTCCTGACTTTC.

Here the CDR3 reads CAWGLWDRPNSPLHF. The CDR3 nucleotides are TGTGCCTGGGGCCTCTGGGACAGGCCCAATTCACCCCTCCACTTT. V is TRBV30 and J is TRBJ1-6; 8 bases map to TRBD1. In germline, CDR1 is GTSNPN, CDR2 SVGIG (reference sequence). The CDR3 length is 15 residues. V lost 5 bases and J lost 7; bases outside the gene matches: 10.

This rearrangement joins TRBV11-3 to TRBJ2-3; 11 nucleotides agree with TRBD2. Unmatched junction bases numbered 5, after V lost 5 bases and J lost 1 base. There are 16 residues in the CDR3. Germline values: CDR1 SGHNT, CDR2 YENEEA. CDR3 residues: CASSPGTSGGTDTQYF. The CDR3 DNA is TGTGCCAGCAGCCCCGGGACTAGCGGCGGCACAGATACGCAGTATTTT.

The sample holds many counts of this clone. The gene calls are TRBV4-1 and TRBJ2-2, with D uncertain. The V and J ends lost 2 bases and 0 bases respectively, with 13 bases between them. Germline V gene sequence: CDR1 MGHRA, CDR2 YSYEKL. This CDR3 has 17 residues. CDR3 nucleotides: TGCGCCAGCAGCCAACCCCGTGGCTCCCCGAACACCGGGGAGCTGTTTTTT. Its translation is CASSQPRGSPNTGELFF.

In this sample, this clone turned up a few times. The gene calls are TRBV27 and TRBJ2-1; 7 bases are a match to TRBD2. The CDR3 runs to 14 residues. With 6 bases clipped from V and 3 bases from J, the junction kept 5 bases outside the gene matches. Germline V gene data show CDR1 as MNHEY and CDR2 as SMNVEV (reference sequence). In nucleotides, the CDR3 is TGTGCCAGCAGAGACGGGAGGCGCTACAATGAGCAGTTCTTC. Amino acid sequence: CASRDGRRYNEQFF.